This T cell receptor beta chain was profiled in a study of T cell repertoires in cytomegalovirus infection. Study information: Use of recently identified HLA-C-restricted and well-studied HLA-B-restricted CMV epitopes was part of the study. Matching HLA type and CMV infection were both indicated by public TCR beta signatures.

Study results and limitations: Carriers of CMV plus the relevant HLA were identified by cumulative public TCR beta family frequency.

The CDR3 spans 15 residues. Germline V gene lookup returns CDR1 LNHDA and CDR2 SQIVND (reference sequence). V gave up 5 bases and J gave up 3 bases, with 14 bases separating them. Comment on this clonotype: Antigen: not known.

TCRdb redid the calling of the reads with MiXCR, one entry per CDR3 protein. The table has around 81,000 distinct CDR3 sequences, approximately 40% seen once. Sequencing was performed on CD8+ T cells from cultured PBMCs, taken from culture after CMV antigen stimulation. The TCR was taken from a human donor in good health (CMV status not recorded). Some clones in this sample may be carry-over from other donors' samples. The V and J genes are TRBV19 and TRBJ1-5, with a weak D call TRBD1 (6 bases). Here the CDR3 DNA reads TGTGCCAGTAGTCATCTACAGGGTATCAATCAGCCCCAGCATTTT. The encoded protein is CASSHLQGINQPQHF.